Shown below are 8 T cell receptor beta chains from a single sample sequenced in a study of T cell repertoires in cytomegalovirus infection. From the reads, TCRdb called clonotypes with MiXCR, one entry per CDR3 protein. Of around 740,000 distinct CDR3 sequences listed, 35% were seen once; the top ten hold 2.5% to 3.5%. The sample comprised PBMCs. Every receptor here comes from a human donor in good health (CMV status not recorded). Some clones in this sample may be carry-over from other donors' samples.

This clonotype was counted a few times. The genes are TRBV29-1 and TRBJ1-5; no firm D call. Germline CDR1 reads SQVTM; CDR2 reads ANQGSEA. Trimming cost V 6 bases and J 5 bases, with 11 bases left between them. This CDR3 has 12 amino acids. The CDR3 loop reads CSVRSGDQPQHF. CDR3 nucleotides: TGCAGCGTCAGGAGCGGGGATCAGCCCCAGCATTTT.

This clonotype came up a few times. The chain employs TRBV12-3 or TRBV12-4 and TRBJ1-4, with 7 bases matching TRBD1. After removal of 8 bases from V and 2 bases from J, the junction contained 26 bases not matched to a gene. This CDR3 contains 21 residues. The CDR3 reads CASRQSPGLGGAGGTNEKLFF. CDR3 bases: TGTGCCAGCCGCCAAAGCCCCGGACTCGGTGGTGCAGGGGGGACTAATGAAAAACTGTTTTTT.

This clonotype was seen a handful of times. The V gene is TRBV7-6, the J gene TRBJ2-7; D is possibly TRBD1 (6 bases). The CDR3 extends over 15 amino acids. The V gene's germline CDR1 is SGHVS and CDR2 FNYEAQ. V lost 1 base and J 6 bases, leaving 16 bases between the germline ends. The CDR3 bases are TGTGCCAGCAGCTTAGTCTGGGACACTGCCTCCGAGCAGTACTTC. It yields the protein CASSLVWDTASEQYF.

The chain recombines TRBV12-3 or TRBV12-4 with TRBJ2-7; D perhaps matches TRBD1 (5 bases). Deletions cut 3 bases from V and 2 bases from J, with 11 bases between. CDR3 size: 14 residues. The CDR3 bases are TGTGCCAGCAGTTTTACACAGGACCCCTACGAGCAGTACTTC. It codes for CASSFTQDPYEQYF.

The sample holds a few counts of this clonotype. This chain links TRBV28 with TRBJ2-5; D not certain. This CDR3 contains 13 residues. Trimming removed 6 bases from V and 0 bases from J, with 8 bases in between. Germline V lookup: CDR1 MDHEN, CDR2 SYDVKM. The CDR3 nucleotides are TGTGCCAGCAGACGGGCCAACCAAGAGACCCAGTACTTC. Its translation is CASRRANQETQYF.

The chain joins TRBV27 to TRBJ2-2; D remains ambiguous. Germline lookup yields CDR1 MNHEY and CDR2 SMNVEV (reference sequence). The CDR3 loop spans 12 amino acids. The V end was cut by 5 bases, the J end by 6 bases, with 7 bases between. CDR3 DNA: TGTGCCAGCAGTCTCTCGTCCGGGGAGCTGTTTTTT. It encodes CASSLSSGELFF.

The chain couples TRBV11-2 to TRBJ2-2; D is unresolved. The CDR3 totals 16 residues. V was clipped by 3 bases and J by 0 bases, with 11 bases between them. The V gene's germline CDR1 is SGHAT and CDR2 FQNNGV. The DNA for the CDR3 is TGTGCCAGCAGCTTCCGGTACTACGCGAACACCGGGGAGCTGTTTTTT. Protein: CASSFRYYANTGELFF.

The V call is TRBV12-3 or TRBV12-4, the J call TRBJ1-1; D ambiguous. V was shortened by 9 bases and J by 5 bases, with 16 bases between the two germline ends. The CDR3 sequence is 13 residues long. The chain's CDR3 is CARRPNLLTEAFF. The CDR3 DNA follows: TGTGCCAGAAGGCCAAATCTGTTGACTGAAGCTTTCTTT.